A single T cell receptor beta chain is shown here with its context. The antigen it recognizes is unknown. Base-call qualities are not available, and no considerably larger clone is one nucleotide away. The source of the sample is a study of shared clonotypes between healthy human individuals (dated by TCRdb to about 2020). About the study as a whole: The cohort comprised two women and three men aged 18 to 49 years. For each donor, three plates each were used for CD4 naive and CD4 memory, two plates were used for CD8 naive, and one plate was used for CD8 memory. Blood TCR repertoires of several healthy adults were deeply sequenced to estimate repertoire size and the extent of clonotype sharing between individuals. To increase sequencing depth and limit assay-specific biases, different laboratories used diverse techniques to prepare libraries and sequence TCR repertoires. Each donor's leukapheresis produced roughly between roughly 0.85 and 10 billion PBMCs.

Using the deep immunoSEQ assay, TCR CDR3 regions were amplified from genomic DNA by multiplex PCR. Genomic DNA extracted from each cell subset was distributed evenly over all wells of several immunoSEQ 96-well plates, and each plate served as one replicate. For sorted subsets, each replicate PCR was loaded with 200 ng genomic DNA, equivalent to 25,000 to 35,000 T cell genomes. The purified libraries were quantified using a Qubit 3.0 fluorometer, sized with a Bioanalyzer 2100, and then quantified again using the KAPA Library Quantification kit. A separate single-read 150-cycle Illumina NextSeq 550 flow cell was used to sequence each immunoSEQ 96-well plate. As for how the authors treated the data: Because the immunoSEQ output held only junctional sequences and lacked quality scores, the filtering could not match the filtering applied to full-length reads. To assign V/J genes and CDR3, sequences were annotated against IMGT germline references using PyIR, a Python wrapper for IgBLAST v1.9. Reads with weak V/J assignments (E-value above 1e-6), missing CDR3, stop codons, out-of-frame junctions, or ambiguous translated residues were removed. V3J clonotypes were defined by identical inferred V gene, J gene, and CDR3 amino acid sequence. To compute the percentage overlap between repertoires, the number of shared unique clonotypes was divided by the size of the smaller repertoire. Richness of each repertoire was evaluated using RTK rarefaction, the Chao1 estimator, and Recon v2.1 estimates of unobserved clonotypes. Generation probabilities were computed with OLGA for all TCRbeta clonotypes obtained by the gDNA method from several donors. TCRdb took this table from immuneACCESS and kept in-frame rearrangements with V and J called. Such tables lack part of the clones; where checked against another copy, unresolved V genes explain under half of the gap, and the rest is unexplained. That table furnishes V, J and clone size, whereas the DNA furnished D and trimming. In all, the sample holds approximately 1.4 million clones, and nearly 99% of those were seen once. Around 0.47% of the sample belongs to the ten largest clones.

The study at large found these results: Higher generation probabilities were observed for clonotypes shared by all four sorted-subset donors than for non-shared clonotypes. Incomplete sequencing was indicated by rarefaction of sorted-subset datasets, despite the large sequencing depth. Pairwise subsampling led to the expectation that sequencing depth would affect the degree of clonotype sharing among donors. The small number of donors limited the genetic and exposure-history diversity represented. Naive subsets generally had larger estimated clonotype richness than memory subsets. Sharing across a few donors was observed for approximately 5% of naive CD4, under 4% of naive CD8, about 2.3% of memory CD4, and roughly 0.4% of memory CD8 clonotypes. Sampling was limited to blood, and TCR repertoires in tissue likely differ from TCR repertoires in blood.

Healthy HIV-negative adults with no recently reported acute infections or vaccinations were included as donors. Only Caucasian adults living in Nashville, Tennessee, USA were represented among the donors. Magnetic negative selection was used to enrich CD4+ T cells, after which naive cells were positively selected on CD45RA and the negative fraction became the memory subset. After blood collection by leukapheresis, PBMCs were isolated using Ficoll-Histopaque density gradient centrifugation and then cryopreserved in the vapor phase of liquid nitrogen. Analytical flow cytometry was used to check the purity and quantity of each magnetically sorted T cell population. From each sorted fraction, genomic DNA was isolated and quantified by UV absorbance on a Nanodrop 2000c. The CDR3, from cysteine to phenylalanine, totals 15 residues. Just CDR3 DNA is preserved here, 45 bases in frame from base 1. CDR1 is given as ENHRY and CDR2 as SYGVKD, both from the germline V gene. The junction shows trimming of 0 bases on V and 3 bases on J, plus 11 bases between the germline ends.

The source of this sequence is a man aged 25 to 45 in good health. The V gene is TRBV10-3 and the J gene is TRBJ1-1; there is no confident call for the D gene. Sequencing used naive CD4+ T cells sorted from blood. Explained via the paper, the cell subset or site label denotes: CD45RA+ positively selected. The DNA reads TGTGCCATCAGTGAGTCCCTGACCGACCACACTGAAGCTTTCTTT. The resulting protein is CAISESLTDHTEAFF.